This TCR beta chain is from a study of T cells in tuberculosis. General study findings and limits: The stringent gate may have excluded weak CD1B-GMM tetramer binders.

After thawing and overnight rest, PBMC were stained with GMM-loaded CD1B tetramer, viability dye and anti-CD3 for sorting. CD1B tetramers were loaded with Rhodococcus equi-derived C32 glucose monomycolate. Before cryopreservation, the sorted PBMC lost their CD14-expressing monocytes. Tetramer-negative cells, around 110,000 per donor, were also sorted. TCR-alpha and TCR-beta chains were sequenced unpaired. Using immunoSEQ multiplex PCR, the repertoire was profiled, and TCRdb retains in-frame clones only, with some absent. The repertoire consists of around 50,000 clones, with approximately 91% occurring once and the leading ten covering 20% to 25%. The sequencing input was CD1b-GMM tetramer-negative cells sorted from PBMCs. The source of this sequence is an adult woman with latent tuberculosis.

The CDR3 DNA is TGTGCCAGCAGCTTGGAGTTCCCAGGGTATAATGGCGAGACCCAGTACTTC. Protein product: CASSLEFPGYNGETQYF. The chain carries TRBV5-8 and TRBJ2-5; D is perhaps TRBD1 (5 bases). The CDR3 length is 17 residues. Trimming removed 0 bases from V and 5 bases from J, with 20 bases in between. CDR1 is SGHTS and CDR2 is YDEGEE in the germline V gene.